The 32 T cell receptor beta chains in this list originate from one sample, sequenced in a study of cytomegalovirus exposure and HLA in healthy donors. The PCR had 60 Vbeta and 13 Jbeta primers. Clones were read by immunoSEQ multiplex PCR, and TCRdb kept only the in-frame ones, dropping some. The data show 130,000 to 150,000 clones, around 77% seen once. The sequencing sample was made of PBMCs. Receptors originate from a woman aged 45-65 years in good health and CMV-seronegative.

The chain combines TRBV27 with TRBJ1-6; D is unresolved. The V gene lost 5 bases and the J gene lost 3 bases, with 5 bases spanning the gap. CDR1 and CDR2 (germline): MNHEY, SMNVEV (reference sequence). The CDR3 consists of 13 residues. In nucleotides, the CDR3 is TGTGCCAGCAGTCCTCTCTATAATTCACCCCTCCACTTT. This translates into CASSPLYNSPLHF.

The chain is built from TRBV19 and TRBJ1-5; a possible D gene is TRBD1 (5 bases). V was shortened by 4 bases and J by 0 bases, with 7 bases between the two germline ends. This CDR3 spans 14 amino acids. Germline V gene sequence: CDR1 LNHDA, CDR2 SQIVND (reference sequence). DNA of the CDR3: TGTGCCAGTAGTAGGCAGGGTAGCAATCAGCCCCAGCATTTT. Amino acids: CASSRQGSNQPQHF.

CDR3 nucleotides: TGTGCCAGAGTGGGGGGTTACACTGAAGCTTTCTTT. Translated: CARVGGYTEAFF. The chain is built from TRBV5-3 and TRBJ1-1, with D tentatively TRBD1 (5 bases). TRBV5-3 is an open reading frame whose function is uncertain. Trimming removed 7 bases from V and 3 bases from J, with 10 bases in between. The CDR3 is made up of 12 amino acids.

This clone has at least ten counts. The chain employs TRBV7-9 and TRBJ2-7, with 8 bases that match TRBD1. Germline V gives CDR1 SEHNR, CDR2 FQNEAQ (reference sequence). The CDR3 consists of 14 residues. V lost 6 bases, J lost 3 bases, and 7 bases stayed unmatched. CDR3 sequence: CASRTTGEGYEQYF. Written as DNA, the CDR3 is TGTGCCAGCAGGACGACAGGGGAAGGCTACGAGCAGTACTTC.

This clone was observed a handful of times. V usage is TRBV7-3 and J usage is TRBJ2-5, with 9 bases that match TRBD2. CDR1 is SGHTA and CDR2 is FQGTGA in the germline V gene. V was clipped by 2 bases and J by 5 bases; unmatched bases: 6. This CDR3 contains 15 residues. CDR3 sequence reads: CASSLLAGGRETQYF. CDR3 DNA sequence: TGTGCCAGCAGCTTATTGGCGGGGGGGAGGGAGACCCAGTACTTC.

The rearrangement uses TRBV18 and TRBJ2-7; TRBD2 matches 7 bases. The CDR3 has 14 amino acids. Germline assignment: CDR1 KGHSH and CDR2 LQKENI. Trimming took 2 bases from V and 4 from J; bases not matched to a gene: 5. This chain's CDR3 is CASSPGDGGYEQYF. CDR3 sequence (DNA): TGTGCCAGCTCACCAGGGGACGGGGGGTACGAGCAGTACTTC. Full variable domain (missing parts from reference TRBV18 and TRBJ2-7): NAGVMQNPRHLVRRRGQEARLRCSPMKGHSHVYWYRQLPEEGLKFMVYLQKENIIDESGMPKERFSAEFPKEGPSILRIQQVVRGDSAAYFCASSPGDGGYEQYFGPGTRLTVT.

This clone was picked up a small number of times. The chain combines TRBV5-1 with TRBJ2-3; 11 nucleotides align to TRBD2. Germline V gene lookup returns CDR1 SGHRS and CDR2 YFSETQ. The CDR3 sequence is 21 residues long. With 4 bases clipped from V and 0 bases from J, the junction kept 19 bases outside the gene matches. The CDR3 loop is CASSPTGASGGPKSSTDTQYF. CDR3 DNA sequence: TGCGCCAGCAGCCCAACCGGAGCTAGCGGGGGGCCCAAATCTAGCACAGATACGCAGTATTTT.

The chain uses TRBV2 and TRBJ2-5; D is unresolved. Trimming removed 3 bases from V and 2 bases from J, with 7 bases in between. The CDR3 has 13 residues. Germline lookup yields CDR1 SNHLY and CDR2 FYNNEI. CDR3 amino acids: CASSDTVQETQYF. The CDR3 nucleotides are TGTGCCAGCAGTGATACAGTTCAAGAGACCCAGTACTTC.

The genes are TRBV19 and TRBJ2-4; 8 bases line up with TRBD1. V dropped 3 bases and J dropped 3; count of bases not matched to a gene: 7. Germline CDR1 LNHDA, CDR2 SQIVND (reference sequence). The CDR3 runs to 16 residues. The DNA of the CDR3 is TGTGCCAGTAGTATGTCAGGGGGCAAAGGCAAAAACATTCAGTACTTC. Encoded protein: CASSMSGGKGKNIQYF.

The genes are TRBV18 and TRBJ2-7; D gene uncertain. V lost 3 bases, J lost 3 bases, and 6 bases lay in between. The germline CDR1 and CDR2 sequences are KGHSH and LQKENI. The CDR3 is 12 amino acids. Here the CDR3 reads CASSPEYYEQYF. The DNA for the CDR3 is TGTGCCAGCTCACCCGAGTACTACGAGCAGTACTTC.

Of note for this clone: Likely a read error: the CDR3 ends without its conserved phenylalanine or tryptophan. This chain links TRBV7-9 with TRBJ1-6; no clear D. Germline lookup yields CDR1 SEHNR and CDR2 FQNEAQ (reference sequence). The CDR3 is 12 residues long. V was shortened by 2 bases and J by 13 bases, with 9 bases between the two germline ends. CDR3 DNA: TGTGCCAGCAGCTTAAATAGGAGGCCCCTCCACCTT. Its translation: CASSLNRRPLHL.

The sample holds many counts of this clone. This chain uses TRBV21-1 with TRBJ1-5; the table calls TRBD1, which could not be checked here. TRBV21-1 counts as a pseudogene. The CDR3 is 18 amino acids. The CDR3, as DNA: TGTGCCAGCAGCTTACATAGGGACAGGGTATCACTCGGCCAGCCCCAGCATTTT. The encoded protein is CASSLHRDRVSLGQPQHF.

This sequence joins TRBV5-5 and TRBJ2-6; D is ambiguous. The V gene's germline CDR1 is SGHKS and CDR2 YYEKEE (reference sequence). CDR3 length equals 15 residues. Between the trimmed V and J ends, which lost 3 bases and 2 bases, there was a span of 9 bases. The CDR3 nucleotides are TGTGCCAGCAGCTCCACAGCTACTGGGGCCAACGTCCTGACTTTC. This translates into CASSSTATGANVLTF.

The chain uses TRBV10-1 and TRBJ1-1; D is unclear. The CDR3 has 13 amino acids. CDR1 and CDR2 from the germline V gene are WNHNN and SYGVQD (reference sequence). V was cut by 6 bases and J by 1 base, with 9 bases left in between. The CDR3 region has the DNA TGCGCCAGCAGAACTGGGAGGAACACTGAAGCTTTCTTT. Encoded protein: CASRTGRNTEAFF.

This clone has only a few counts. The CDR3 here is CASSLRGTNEKLFF. For the CDR3, the DNA is TGCGCCAGCAGCTTACGAGGCACTAATGAAAAACTGTTTTTT. The chain employs TRBV5-1 and TRBJ1-4; the D is unclear. The germline V and J ends were trimmed by 2 bases and 2 bases, with 7 bases remaining between them. The CDR3 contains 14 residues. Germline loops: CDR1 SGHRS, CDR2 YFSETQ.

In nucleotides, the CDR3 is TGTGCCAGCAGCTTATCAGGGCCCGAGCAGTACTTC. Translation gives CASSLSGPEQYF. This chain connects TRBV7-8 to TRBJ2-7; a possible D gene is TRBD1 (5 bases). CDR1 is SGHVS and CDR2 is FQNEAQ in the germline V gene. V shed 2 bases and J shed 6 bases, with 8 bases lying between them. There are 12 residues in the CDR3. The variable domain in full, completed from reference TRBV7-8 and TRBJ2-7, reads GAGVSQSPRYKVAKRGQDVALRCDPISGHVSLFWYQQALGQGPEFLTYFQNEAQLDKSGLPSDRFFAERPEGSVSTLKIQRTQQEDSAVYLCASSLSGPEQYFGPGTRLTVT.

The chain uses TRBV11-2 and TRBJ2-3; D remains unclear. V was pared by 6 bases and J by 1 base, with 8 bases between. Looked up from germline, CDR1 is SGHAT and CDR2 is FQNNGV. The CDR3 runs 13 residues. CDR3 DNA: TGTGCCAGCAGGTTCAGCGGCACAGATACGCAGTATTTT. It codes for CASRFSGTDTQYF.

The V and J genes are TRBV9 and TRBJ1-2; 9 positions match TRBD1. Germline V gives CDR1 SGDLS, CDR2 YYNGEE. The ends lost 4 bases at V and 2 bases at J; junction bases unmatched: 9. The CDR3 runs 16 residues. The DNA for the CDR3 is TGTGCCAGCAGCCCAAGCCTCGGACAGGGGAACTATGGCTACACCTTC. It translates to CASSPSLGQGNYGYTF.

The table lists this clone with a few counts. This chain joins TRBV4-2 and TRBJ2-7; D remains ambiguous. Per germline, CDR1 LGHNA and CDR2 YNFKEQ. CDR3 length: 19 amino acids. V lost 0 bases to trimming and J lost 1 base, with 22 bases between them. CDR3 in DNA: TGTGCCAGCAGCCAAGATTTGTCTTCTTCGGCGGATATTTCCTACGAGCAGTACTTC. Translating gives CASSQDLSSSADISYEQYF.

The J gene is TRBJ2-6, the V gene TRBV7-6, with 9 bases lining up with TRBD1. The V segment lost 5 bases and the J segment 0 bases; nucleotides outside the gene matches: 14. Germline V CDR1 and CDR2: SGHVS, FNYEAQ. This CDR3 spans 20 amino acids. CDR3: CASSKRSVGQGSSGANVLTF. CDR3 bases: TGTGCCAGCAGCAAACGGTCCGTCGGACAGGGGTCCTCTGGGGCCAACGTCCTGACTTTC.

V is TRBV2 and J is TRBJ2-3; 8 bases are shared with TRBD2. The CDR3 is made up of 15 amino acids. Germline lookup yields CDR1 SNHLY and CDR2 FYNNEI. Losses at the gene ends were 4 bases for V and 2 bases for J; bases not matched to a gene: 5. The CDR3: CASSGGGGFTDTQYF. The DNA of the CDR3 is TGTGCCAGCAGTGGAGGCGGGGGGTTCACAGATACGCAGTATTTT. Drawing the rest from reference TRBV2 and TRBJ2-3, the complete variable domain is EPEVTQTPSHQVTQMGQEVILRCVPISNHLYFYWYRQILGQKVEFLVSFYNNEISEKSEIFDDQFSVERPDGSNFTLKIRSTKLEDSAMYFCASSGGGGFTDTQYFGPGTRLTVL.

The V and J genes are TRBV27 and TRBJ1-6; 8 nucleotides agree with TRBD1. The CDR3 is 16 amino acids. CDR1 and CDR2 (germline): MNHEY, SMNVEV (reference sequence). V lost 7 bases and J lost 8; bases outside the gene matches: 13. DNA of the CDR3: TGTGCCAGCAAGGCTCGGCACAGGGGGAGGGATTCACCCCTCCACTTT. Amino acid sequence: CASKARHRGRDSPLHF.

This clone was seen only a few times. This chain's CDR3 is CASSRAEGLSGNTIYF. CDR3 nucleotide sequence: TGTGCCAGCAGTCGGGCGGAGGGCCTCTCTGGAAACACCATATATTTT. The chain carries TRBV27 and TRBJ1-3, with D uncertain. Germline values: CDR1 MNHEY, CDR2 SMNVEV (reference sequence). Trimming shortened V by 5 bases and J by 0 bases, and 14 bases separated the two germline ends. The CDR3 covers 16 residues.

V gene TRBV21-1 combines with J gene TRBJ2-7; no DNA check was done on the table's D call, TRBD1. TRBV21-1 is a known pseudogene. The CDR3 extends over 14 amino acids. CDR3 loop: CASSNGTGGYEQYF. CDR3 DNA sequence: TGTGCCAGCAGCAACGGGACAGGGGGCTACGAGCAGTACTTC.

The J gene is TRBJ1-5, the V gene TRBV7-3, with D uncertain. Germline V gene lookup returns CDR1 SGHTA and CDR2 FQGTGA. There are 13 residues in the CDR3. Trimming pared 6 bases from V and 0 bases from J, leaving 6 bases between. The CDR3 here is CASSLNSNQPQHF. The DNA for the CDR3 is TGTGCCAGCAGTCTAAATAGCAATCAGCCCCAGCATTTT.

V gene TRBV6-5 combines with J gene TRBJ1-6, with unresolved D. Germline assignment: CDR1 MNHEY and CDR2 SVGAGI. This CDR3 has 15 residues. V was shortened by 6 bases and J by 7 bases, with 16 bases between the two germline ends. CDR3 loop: CASRAEFAGNSPLHF. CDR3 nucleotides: TGTGCCAGCAGGGCAGAGTTCGCGGGAAATTCACCCCTCCACTTT.

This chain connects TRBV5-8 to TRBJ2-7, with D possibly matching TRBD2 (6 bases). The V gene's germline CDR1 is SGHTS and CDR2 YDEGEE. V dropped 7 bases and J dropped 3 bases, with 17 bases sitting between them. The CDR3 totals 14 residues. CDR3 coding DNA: TGTGCCAGCGGCCGGGACTCCTGGTTCTACGAGCAGTACTTC. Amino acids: CASGRDSWFYEQYF.

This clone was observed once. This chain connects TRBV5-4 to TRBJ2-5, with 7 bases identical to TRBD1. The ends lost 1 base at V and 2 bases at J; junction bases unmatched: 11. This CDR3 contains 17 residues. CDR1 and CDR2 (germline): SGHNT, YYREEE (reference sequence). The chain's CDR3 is CASSLIWTGSPQETQYF. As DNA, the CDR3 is TGTGCCAGCAGCTTGATATGGACAGGATCCCCTCAAGAGACCCAGTACTTC.

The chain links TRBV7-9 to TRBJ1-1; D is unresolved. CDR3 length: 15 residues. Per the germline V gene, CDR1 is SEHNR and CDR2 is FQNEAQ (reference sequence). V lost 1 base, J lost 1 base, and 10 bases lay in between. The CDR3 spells CASSLVELKNTEAFF. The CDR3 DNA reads TGTGCCAGCAGCTTAGTTGAGTTGAAGAACACTGAAGCTTTCTTT.

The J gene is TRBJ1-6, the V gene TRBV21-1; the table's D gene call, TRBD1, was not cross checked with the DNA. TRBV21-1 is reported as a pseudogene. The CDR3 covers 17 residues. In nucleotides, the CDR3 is TGTGCCAGCAGCAAAGCAGGGGGCGAGTCCTATAATTCACCCCTCCACTTT. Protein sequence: CASSKAGGESYNSPLHF.

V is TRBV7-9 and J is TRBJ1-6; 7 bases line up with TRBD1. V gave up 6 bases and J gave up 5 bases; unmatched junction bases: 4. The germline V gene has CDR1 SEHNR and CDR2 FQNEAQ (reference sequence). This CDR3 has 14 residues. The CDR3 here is CASSDRADNSPLHF. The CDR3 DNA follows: TGTGCCAGCAGTGACAGGGCAGATAATTCACCCCTCCACTTT. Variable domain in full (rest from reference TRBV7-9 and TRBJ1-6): DTGVSQNPRHKITKRGQNVTFRCDPISEHNRLYWYRQTLGQGPEFLTYFQNEAQLEKSRLLSDRFSAERPKGSFSTLEIQRTEQGDSAMYLCASSDRADNSPLHFGNGTRLTVT.

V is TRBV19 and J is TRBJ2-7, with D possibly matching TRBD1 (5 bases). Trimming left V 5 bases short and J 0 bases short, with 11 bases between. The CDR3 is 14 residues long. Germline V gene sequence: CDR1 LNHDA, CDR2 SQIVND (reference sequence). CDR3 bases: TGTGCCAGTAGTTACGCAGGGCCCTCCTACGAGCAGTACTTC. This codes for CASSYAGPSYEQYF.